The T cell receptor beta chain described here comes from a study of CD8 T cells in ankylosing spondylitis. Making the TCR beta libraries involved quantitative 5'-RACE with molecular barcodes. TCRdb called the 5' RACE reads again in MiXCR, with one record for every CDR3 protein. Of roughly 490,000 distinct CDR3 sequences detected, 5.3% appear once; the ten largest clones hold 3% to 4%. Findings and limits, study-wide: Within ankylosing spondylitis blood, a TCR beta motif made up of eight or nine highly homologous variants appeared to be characteristic.

The CDR3 length is 14 residues. Germline V CDR1 and CDR2: SGHTA, FQGNSA. V dropped 1 base and J dropped 8 bases, with 11 bases sitting between them. This clonotype has a count of ten or more. Its target is unknown. Sequenced sample: blood, either unsorted or a sorted T cell fraction (not recorded which). The V gene is TRBV7-2, the J gene TRBJ1-4; no firm D call. The source is a male donor with ankylosing spondylitis. CDR3 nucleotide sequence: TGTGCCAGCAGCTTAGATTGGGGTACCGAAAAACTGTTTTTT. Translation: CASSLDWGTEKLFF.